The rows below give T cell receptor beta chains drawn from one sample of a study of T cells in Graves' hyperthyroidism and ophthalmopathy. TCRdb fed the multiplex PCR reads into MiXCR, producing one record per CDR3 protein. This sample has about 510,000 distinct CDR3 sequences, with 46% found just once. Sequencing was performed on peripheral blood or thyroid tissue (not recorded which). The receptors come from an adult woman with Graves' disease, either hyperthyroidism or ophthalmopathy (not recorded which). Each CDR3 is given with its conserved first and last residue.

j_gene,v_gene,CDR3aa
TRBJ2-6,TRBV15,CATSRRQGPSSGANVLTF
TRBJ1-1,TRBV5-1,CASSSSGHMNTEAFF
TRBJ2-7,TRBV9,CASSFGTDTTYEQYF
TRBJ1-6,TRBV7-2,CASRQPGSYSPLHF
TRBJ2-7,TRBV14,CASSQESGNYEQYF
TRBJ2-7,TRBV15,CATSSLRDGQYF
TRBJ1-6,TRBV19,CASSFSEAINSPLHF
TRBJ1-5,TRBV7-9,CASSLVGGISDQPQHF
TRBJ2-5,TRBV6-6,CASSSNRDEWETQYF
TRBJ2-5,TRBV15,CATSRERWGTQYF
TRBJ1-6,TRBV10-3,CATHSGFGTGVSPLHF
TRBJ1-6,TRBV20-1,CSASPGQGNSPLHF
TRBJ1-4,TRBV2,CASSSTGTGNEKLFF
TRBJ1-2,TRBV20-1,CSAPADRGYTF
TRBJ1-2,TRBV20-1,CSARDYVGYTF
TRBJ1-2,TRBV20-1,CSAGGGARALGYGYTF
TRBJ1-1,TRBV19,CASSFGRQIDTEAFF
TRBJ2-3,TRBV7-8,CASTPGGGNTDTQYF
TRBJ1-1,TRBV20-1,CSVGQGAGEAFF
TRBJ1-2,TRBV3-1,CASSQESTRGYTF
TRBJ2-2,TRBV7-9,CASSHPSPPAGVSTGELFF
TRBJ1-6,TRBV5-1,CASSLTTGGVSPLHF
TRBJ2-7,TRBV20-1,CSARDVGGYNYEQYF
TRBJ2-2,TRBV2,CASYHTGELFF
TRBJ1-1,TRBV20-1,CSARGGRNTEAFF
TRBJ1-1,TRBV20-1,CSARPGVVTEAFF
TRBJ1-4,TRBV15,CATSTGTGPSKLFF
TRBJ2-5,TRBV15,CATSRDPGQETQYF
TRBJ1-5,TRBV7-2,CASSPGTGVRQPQHF
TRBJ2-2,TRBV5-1,CASSLARKNTGELFF
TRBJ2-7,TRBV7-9,CASSSGTGRYEQYF
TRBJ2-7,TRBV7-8,CASSLLTSGDEQYF
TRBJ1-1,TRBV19,CASHGYGRNTEAFF
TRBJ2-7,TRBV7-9,CASSSTLVGAYEQYF
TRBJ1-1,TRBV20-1,CSARDRAGGEAFF
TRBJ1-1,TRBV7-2,CASSLSRTSTEAFF
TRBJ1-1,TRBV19,CASSTHDRAAEAFF
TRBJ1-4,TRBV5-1,CASSDPSSSNEKLFF
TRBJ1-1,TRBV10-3,CATPTGENTEAFF
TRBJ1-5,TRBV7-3,CASSRTRDQPQHF
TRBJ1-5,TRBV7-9,CASSSGPPGGQPQHF
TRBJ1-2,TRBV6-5,CASSATGYTF
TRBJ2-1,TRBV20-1,CSAGEAGGALAEQFF
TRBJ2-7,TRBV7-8,CASSLGPLGLGSYEQYF
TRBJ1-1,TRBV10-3,CAISGDTLLNTEAFF
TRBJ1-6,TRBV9,CASSHLGTQKSPLHF
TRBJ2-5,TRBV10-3,CAISVETSGRAGTQYF
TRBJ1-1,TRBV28,CASREGMNTEAFF
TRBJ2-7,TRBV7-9,CASSSGGARLSYEQYF
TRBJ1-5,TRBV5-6,CASSYGQINQPQHF
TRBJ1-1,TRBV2,CASSGQTSVTEAFF
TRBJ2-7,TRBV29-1,CSVRYEQYF
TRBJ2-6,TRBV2,CAISAGTSGANVLTF
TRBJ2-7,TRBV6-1,CASRNLATSYEQYF
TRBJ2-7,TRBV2,CASSETQQYF
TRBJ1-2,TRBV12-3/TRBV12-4,CAQYETDGYTF
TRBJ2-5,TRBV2,CASSEDGNSGETQYF
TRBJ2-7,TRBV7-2,CASSSGQLYEQYF
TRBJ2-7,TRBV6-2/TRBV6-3,CASTRRYEQYF
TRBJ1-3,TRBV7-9,CASSVRDGPGTIYF